A selection of T cell receptor beta chains follows, all from one sample in a study of T cell responses to AZD1222 COVID-19 vaccine. Method: immunoSEQ multiplex PCR; TCRdb's copy keeps in-frame clones and lacks some. In the table there are almost 65,000 clones, roughly 84% of which are singletons. Source: peripheral blood, taken on day 0 of AZD1222 vaccination. The receptors originated from an adult in good health. The CDR3 runs from the conserved cysteine through the conserved F or W. D genes are given only for firm matches. The listing skips clone size in some rows; elsewhere it reads once, few, many or a size class.

V gene	clone size	J gene	D gene	CDR3 protein	CDR3 DNA
TRBV4-3	-	TRBJ2-7	-	CASSPFGQSRSEQYF	TGCGCCAGCAGCCCATTTGGACAGTCCCGCTCCGAGCAGTACTTC
TRBV5-1	-	TRBJ2-3	TRBD2	CASSPLGTSGGADTQYF	TGCGCCAGCAGCCCCCTTGGGACTAGCGGGGGGGCGGATACGCAGTATTTT
TRBV28	-	TRBJ2-6	TRBD1	CASSPGTGVLGANVLTF	TGTGCCAGCAGCCCCGGGACAGGGGTTCTGGGGGCCAACGTCCTGACTTTC
TRBV13	-	TRBJ2-1	-	CASSPLGSHNEQFF	TGTGCCAGCAGCCCTCTCGGTTCGCACAATGAGCAGTTCTTC
TRBV6-5	few	TRBJ2-7	-	CASSLQDSTYEQYF	TGTGCCAGCAGTCTTCAGGACTCCACCTACGAGCAGTACTTC
TRBV29-1	-	TRBJ1-1	TRBD1	CSVAGTGKSGSEAFF	TGCAGCGTGGCCGGGACAGGGAAAAGTGGTTCTGAAGCTTTCTTT
TRBV30	-	TRBJ2-3	-	CAWALLDTQYF	TGTGCCTGGGCCCTCTTGGATACGCAGTATTTT
TRBV18	-	TRBJ2-7	TRBD1	CASSPDRGRINEQYF	TGTGCCAGCTCACCGGACAGGGGGCGCATAAACGAGCAGTACTTC
TRBV28	-	TRBJ2-7	TRBD1	CASRQFQGASYEQYF	TGTGCCAGCAGACAATTCCAGGGGGCCTCCTACGAGCAGTACTTC
TRBV7-9	-	TRBJ1-2	-	CASSGVDKTRDNYGYTF	TGTGCCAGCAGCGGCGTCGACAAAACCCGGGACAACTATGGCTACACCTTC
TRBV9	once	TRBJ1-2	-	CASSVVSNYGYTF	TGTGCCAGCAGCGTAGTCAGTAACTATGGCTACACCTTC
TRBV6-2/TRBV6-3	-	TRBJ2-2	TRBD2	CASSYSIGGGNTGELFF	TGTGCCAGCAGTTACTCGATTGGCGGGGGGAACACCGGGGAGCTGTTTTTT
TRBV21-1	-	TRBJ2-7	-	CASSKQVAPYEQYF	TGTGCCAGCAGCAAACAGGTCGCTCCCTACGAGCAGTACTTC
TRBV3-1/TRBV3-2	-	TRBJ2-7	-	CASSQGPLSYEQYF	TGTGCCAGCAGCCAAGGACCCCTTTCCTACGAGCAGTACTTC
TRBV13	-	TRBJ1-4	-	CASSPRQVAFNEKLFF	TGTGCCAGCAGCCCCCGACAGGTAGCCTTTAATGAAAAACTGTTTTTT
TRBV6-5	-	TRBJ2-7	-	CASISSYEQYF	TGTGCCAGCATCTCCTCCTACGAGCAGTACTTC
TRBV30	once	TRBJ1-1	-	CAWSVQGTAEAFF	TGTGCCTGGAGTGTTCAGGGGACGGCTGAAGCTTTCTTT
TRBV25-1	-	TRBJ1-4	-	CASTDRLGGEKLFF	TGTGCCAGCACAGACAGGTTAGGTGGTGAAAAACTGTTTTTT
TRBV19	once	TRBJ1-5	-	CASSMLKFSNQPQHF	TGTGCCAGTAGTATGTTAAAATTTAGCAATCAGCCCCAGCATTTT
TRBV5-4	-	TRBJ2-5	TRBD1	CASSFRQGRETQYF	TGTGCCAGCAGCTTTCGACAGGGCCGAGAGACCCAGTACTTC
TRBV6-5	-	TRBJ1-1	-	CASSYRLALNTEAFF	TGTGCCAGCAGTTATCGGCTGGCACTGAACACTGAAGCTTTCTTT
TRBV6-2/TRBV6-3	-	TRBJ2-1	-	CASSSLGADWYNEQFF	TGTGCCAGCAGTTCCCTTGGGGCAGACTGGTACAATGAGCAGTTCTTC
TRBV28	-	TRBJ2-7	TRBD1	CASSHQRTGSLYEQYF	TGTGCCAGCAGTCACCAACGGACAGGTAGCCTATACGAGCAGTACTTC
TRBV2	once	TRBJ1-2	TRBD1	CASSERQGGYTF	TGTGCCAGCAGTGAAAGACAGGGTGGCTACACCTTC
TRBV3-1/TRBV3-2	-	TRBJ1-3	-	CASRVGGRYSGNTIYF	TGTGCCAGCAGAGTGGGTGGACGTTACTCTGGAAACACCATATATTTT
TRBV4-1	-	TRBJ1-1	-	CASSARVNTEAFF	TGCGCCAGCAGTGCCAGGGTGAACACTGAAGCTTTCTTT
TRBV4-1	-	TRBJ1-2	TRBD1	CASSQGTGVSGYTF	TGCGCCAGCAGCCAGGGGACAGGGGTTAGTGGCTACACCTTC
TRBV18	-	TRBJ2-7	-	CASSPEGRLSSYEQYF	TGTGCCAGCTCACCAGAGGGCAGGCTGAGCTCCTACGAGCAGTACTTC
TRBV27	-	TRBJ2-1	-	CATRGRAYNEQFF	TGTGCCACGAGAGGGAGAGCCTACAATGAGCAGTTCTTC
TRBV7-9	-	TRBJ2-2	TRBD1	CASGTGGLTGELFF	TGTGCCTCAGGGACAGGGGGCCTAACCGGGGAGCTGTTTTTT
TRBV2	-	TRBJ1-2	-	CASRSGGDYGYTF	TGTGCCAGCAGATCCGGGGGCGACTATGGCTACACCTTC
TRBV9	-	TRBJ2-3	-	CASSVEGTTTQYF	TGTGCCAGCAGCGTAGAGGGGACCACCACGCAGTATTTT